The 2 T cell receptor beta chains below all came from one sample that was sequenced in a study of blood T cell repertoires in COVID-19 (dated by TCRdb to the early 2020s). Library prep was done by the immunoSEQ multiplex PCR assay. Imported from immuneACCESS, the table was reduced by TCRdb to in-frame sequences with V and J called. These copies leave out some clones; in studies compared against another copy, an unresolved V gene accounts for under half, and the cause of the remainder is not known. The sample data list about 110,000 clones, and about 91% of these were observed just once. The ten largest clonotypes hold 6.5% to 7% of the sample. The sample comprised peripheral blood. These receptors were taken from a man aged 45-65 years with active or convalescent COVID-19.

The rearrangement joins TRBV14 to TRBJ2-5, with a possible D match to TRBD1 (5 bases). Germline loops: CDR1 SGHDN, CDR2 FVKESK. The length of the CDR3 is 13 residues. V lost 2 bases and J lost 5, with 9 bases in between. The CDR3 nucleotides are TGTGCCAGCAGCCAACAGGGTTGGGAGACCCAGTACTTC. This gives the protein CASSQQGWETQYF.

This rearrangement joins TRBV6-6 to TRBJ1-2; D possibly corresponds to TRBD1 (6 bases). The length of the CDR3 is 14 residues. Trimming removed 5 bases from V and 6 bases from J, with 16 bases in between. CDR1 and CDR2 (germline): MNHNY, SVGAGI (reference sequence). The CDR3 is CASSPRGPVDGYTF. The CDR3, as DNA: TGTGCCAGCAGTCCCAGGGGCCCGGTGGATGGCTACACCTTC.